A single T cell receptor (beta chain) is shown here with its context. Only a few counts were recorded for this clone. No cognate antigen has been identified for it. The input lacks base qualities; no much larger clone sits a single base away. The donors were included in the validation cohort of 120 subjects, a group kept apart from the roughly 670-subject first cohort. This sample was included in a study of cytomegalovirus exposure and HLA in healthy donors (dated by TCRdb to between 2016 and 2019). Context from the whole study: According to a later analysis, one platform produced both the 100 to 150 validation repertoires and the 670 or so repertoires of the first cohort. The study aimed to test whether signatures of past pathogen exposure could be identified by cataloging public T cell receptors. Besides the first cohort of under 700 subjects, a separate validation cohort made up of roughly 120 different subjects was used. To predict cytomegalovirus infection status, the study brought together high-throughput TCR immunosequencing, statistical association of individual TCRs with disease status, and machine learning. Findings and caveats that apply to the study as a whole: In both the original and validation cohorts, the classifier was reported to diagnose cytomegalovirus status with high specificity and sensitivity. While some public TCRs were present in many individuals, most TCR sequences turned up only very rarely across donors. It was suggested by the authors that the approach could potentially be generalized to other disease states and immunological phenotypes. The study gave a list of about 150 TCR beta chains associated with cytomegalovirus. In vitro tests confirmed that a few of the cytomegalovirus-associated TCR beta chains recognize cytomegalovirus antigens. A later analysis lacked HLA typing for the validation cohort, so it scored co-occurrence in that cohort across all 110 or so repertoires. A later analysis found that TCRs clustered in the first cohort also tended to co-occur in the 100 to 150 validation repertoires, with about 94% of cluster scores above 0.

The cysteine opens and the phenylalanine closes a CDR3 of 10 amino acids. The kept DNA is CDR3 alone, 30 bases in frame from the first base. The junction carries 10 bases between V and J, which are trimmed by 6 bases and 8 bases respectively. Reading the germline V gene gives CDR1 SQVTM and CDR2 ANQGSEA. Library preparation used the immunoSEQ multiplex PCR assay. From the authors' description of their analysis: To diagnose cytomegalovirus status from the catalog of TCR beta chain sequences, a statistical classification framework was built. TCRdb limited this immuneACCESS table to in-frame rearrangements with V and J called. A share of clones is missing; checked studies link under half to unresolved V genes, and the rest is unexplained. Clonal size and the V and J genes are those of that table, whereas D and trimming came from the DNA. Counted in this sample were about 220,000 clones; 90% to 95% of them appeared once. The top ten constitute approximately 1.1% of the sample.

The sample consisted of PBMCs. The chain is made from TRBV29-1 and TRBJ1-2; a tentative D match to TRBD1 spans 5 bases. The clonotype originates from a woman under 30 in good health and CMV-seronegative. The nucleotides are TGCAGCGTCGAATCAGGGGGCTACACCTTC. The translation is CSVESGGYTF.